This T cell receptor beta chain was obtained from a study of shared clonotypes between healthy human individuals (TCRdb year 2020). Regarding the research as a whole: Three men and a couple of women, aged 18 to 49 years, made up the cohort. Per donor, three plates each were used for CD4 naive and CD4 memory, two for CD8 naive, and one for CD8 memory. To estimate repertoire size and how much clonotype sharing occurs between individuals, the study deeply sequenced the blood TCR repertoires of five healthy adults. To increase sequencing depth and limit assay-specific biases, different laboratories used diverse techniques to prepare libraries and sequence TCR repertoires. Per donor, leukapheresis produced somewhere between about 0.8 and 9 billion PBMCs. The full study reports these points: Pairwise subsampling led to the expectation that sequencing depth would affect the degree of clonotype sharing among donors. Compared with non-shared clonotypes, clonotypes shared by all four sorted-subset donors had higher generation probabilities. The small number of donors limited the genetic and exposure-history diversity represented. Rarefaction of sorted-subset datasets indicated incomplete sequencing despite the large sequencing depth. Estimated clonotype richness was generally larger for naive than for memory subsets. Sampling was limited to blood, and TCR repertoires in tissue likely differ from TCR repertoires in blood. Across a handful of donors, 5% to 6% of naive CD4, roughly 3.4% of naive CD8, 2.3% of memory CD4, and approximately 0.4% of memory CD8 clonotypes were shared.

Points on this clone: Its antigen is not yet known. Base qualities were left out, and no much larger clone turns up one base away. The sample carries other DNA sequences with the same CDR3.

Healthy HIV-negative adults with no recently reported acute infections or vaccinations were included as donors. Every donor was a Caucasian adult living in Nashville, Tennessee, USA. CD4+ T cells were enriched by magnetic negative selection, after which naive cells were positively selected on CD45RA and the negative fraction was taken as the memory subset. Blood was collected by leukapheresis, and PBMCs were isolated by Ficoll-Histopaque density gradient centrifugation and then cryopreserved in liquid nitrogen vapor phase. Analytical flow cytometry was used to check the purity and quantity of each magnetically sorted T cell population. Genomic DNA was isolated from every sorted fraction and measured by UV absorbance on a Nanodrop 2000c. V is clipped by 8 bases and J by 8 bases, and the sequence between their germline boundaries is 15 bases long. Based on the germline V gene (reference sequence), the CDR1 and CDR2 sequences are LNHDA and SQIVND. From cysteine to phenylalanine, the CDR3 is 12 amino acids long. Only the CDR3 part of the read is kept: 36 bases, read in frame from the first base.

TCR CDR3 regions were amplified from genomic DNA by multiplex PCR using the deep immunoSEQ assay. For each cell subset, the extracted genomic DNA was distributed evenly across all wells of several immunoSEQ 96-well plates, and each plate served as one replicate. For sorted subsets, each replicate PCR was loaded with 200 to 250 ng genomic DNA, equivalent to 30,000 or so T cell genomes. The purified libraries were quantified using a Qubit 3.0 fluorometer, sized with a Bioanalyzer 2100, and then quantified again using the KAPA Library Quantification kit. Each immunoSEQ 96-well plate was sequenced on its own single-read 150-cycle Illumina NextSeq 550 flow cell. The published analysis was carried out like this. The immunoSEQ output contained only junctional sequences without quality scores, so filtering could not match that applied to full-length reads. To assign V/J genes and CDR3, sequences were annotated using PyIR, a Python wrapper for IgBLAST v1.9, with IMGT germline references. Reads with weak V/J assignments (E-value above 1e-6), missing CDR3, stop codons, out-of-frame junctions, or ambiguous translated residues were removed. A V3J clonotype was defined by an identical inferred V gene, J gene, and CDR3 amino acid sequence. To compute the percentage overlap between repertoires, the number of shared unique clonotypes was divided by the size of the smaller repertoire. Repertoire richness was assessed with RTK rarefaction, the Chao1 estimator, and Recon v2.1 estimates of unobserved clonotypes. For all TCRbeta clonotypes obtained by the gDNA method from four donors, generation probabilities were computed with OLGA. TCRdb obtained this table from immuneACCESS and retained in-frame rearrangements with V and J assigned. These tables miss some clones; where compared with another copy, unresolved V genes account for less than half of the shortfall, and the remainder is unexplained. The D gene and trimming were derived from the DNA, and the V and J assignments and clone size from that table. The sample table lists roughly 2 million clones, around 95% of them with a count of one. The ten largest clonotypes hold 0.1% to 0.15% of the sample.

Sample: naive CD4+ T cells sorted from blood. Sample cell subset or site, as interpreted from the label and publication: CD45RA+ positively selected. The rearrangement combines TRBV19 with TRBJ1-2; TRBD1 is a weak D gene call, 6 bases matching. The sequence was obtained from a man between 18 and 35 years old in good health. The CDR3 sequence is CASSTGRGGYTF. The DNA reads TGTGCCAGTTCTACAGGGAGAGGGGGCTACACCTTC.